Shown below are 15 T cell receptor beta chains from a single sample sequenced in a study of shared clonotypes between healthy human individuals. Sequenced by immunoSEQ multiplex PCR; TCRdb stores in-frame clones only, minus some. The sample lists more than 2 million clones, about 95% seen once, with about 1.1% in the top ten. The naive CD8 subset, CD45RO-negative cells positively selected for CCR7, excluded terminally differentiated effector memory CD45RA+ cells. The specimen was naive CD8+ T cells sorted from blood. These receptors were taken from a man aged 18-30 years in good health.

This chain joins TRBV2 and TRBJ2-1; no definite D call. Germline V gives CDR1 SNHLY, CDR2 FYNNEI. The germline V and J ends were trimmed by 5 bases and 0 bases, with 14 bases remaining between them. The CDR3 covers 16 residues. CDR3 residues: CASSFLSWSSYNEQFF. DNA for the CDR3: TGTGCCAGCAGTTTTCTTTCTTGGAGCTCCTACAATGAGCAGTTCTTC.

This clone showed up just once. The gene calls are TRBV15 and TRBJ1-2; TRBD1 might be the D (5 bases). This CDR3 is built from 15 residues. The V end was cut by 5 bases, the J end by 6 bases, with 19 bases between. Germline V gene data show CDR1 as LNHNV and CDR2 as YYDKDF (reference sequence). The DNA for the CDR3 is TGTGCCACCAGCGATGTGTCAGGGAGAAGGGATGGCTACACCTTC. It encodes CATSDVSGRRDGYTF. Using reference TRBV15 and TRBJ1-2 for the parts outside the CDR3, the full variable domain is DAMVIQNPRYQVTQFGKPVTLSCSQTLNHNVMYWYQQKSSQAPKLLFHYYDKDFNNEADTPDNFQSRRPNTSFCFLDIRSPGLGDTAMYLCATSDVSGRRDGYTFGSGTRLTVV.

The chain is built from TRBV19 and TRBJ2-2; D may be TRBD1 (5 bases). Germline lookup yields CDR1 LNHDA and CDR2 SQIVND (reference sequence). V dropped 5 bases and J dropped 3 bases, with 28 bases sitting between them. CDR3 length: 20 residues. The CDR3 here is CASSQDIPRPTLPDTGELFF. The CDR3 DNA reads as TGTGCCAGTAGTCAGGACATTCCCAGACCCACACTTCCAGACACCGGGGAGCTGTTTTTT.

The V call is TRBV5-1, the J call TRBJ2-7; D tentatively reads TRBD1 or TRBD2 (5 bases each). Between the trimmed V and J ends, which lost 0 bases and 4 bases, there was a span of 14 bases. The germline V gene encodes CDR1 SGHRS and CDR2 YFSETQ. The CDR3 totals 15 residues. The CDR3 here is CASSLDSGALYEQYF. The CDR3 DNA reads TGCGCCAGCAGCTTGGATTCCGGGGCCCTATACGAGCAGTACTTC. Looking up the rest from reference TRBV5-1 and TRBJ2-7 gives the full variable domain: KAGVTQTPRYLIKTRGQQVTLSCSPISGHRSVSWYQQTPGQGLQFLFEYFSETQRNKGNFPGRFSGRQFSNSRSEMNVSTLELGDSALYLCASSLDSGALYEQYFGPGTRLTVT.

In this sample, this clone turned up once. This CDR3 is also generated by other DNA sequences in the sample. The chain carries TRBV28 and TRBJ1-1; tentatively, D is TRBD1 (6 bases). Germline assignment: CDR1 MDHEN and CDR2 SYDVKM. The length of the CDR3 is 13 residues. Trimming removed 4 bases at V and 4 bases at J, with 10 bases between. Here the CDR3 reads CASSSTGSTEAFF. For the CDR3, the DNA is TGTGCCAGCAGTTCTACAGGGAGCACTGAAGCTTTCTTT.

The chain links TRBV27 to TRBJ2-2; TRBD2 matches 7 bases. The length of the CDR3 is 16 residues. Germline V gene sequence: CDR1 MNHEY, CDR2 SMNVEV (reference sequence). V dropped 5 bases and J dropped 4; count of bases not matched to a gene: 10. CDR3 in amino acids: CASSLLGGSGTGELFF. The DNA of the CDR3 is TGTGCCAGCAGTCTACTGGGGGGGTCGGGCACCGGGGAGCTGTTTTTT.

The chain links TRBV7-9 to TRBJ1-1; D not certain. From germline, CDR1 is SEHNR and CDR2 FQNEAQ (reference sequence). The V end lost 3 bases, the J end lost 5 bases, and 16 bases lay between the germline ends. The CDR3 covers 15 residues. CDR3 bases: TGTGCCAGCAGCTTGGGGTCCGGCTTAAGGACTGAAGCTTTCTTT. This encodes CASSLGSGLRTEAFF.

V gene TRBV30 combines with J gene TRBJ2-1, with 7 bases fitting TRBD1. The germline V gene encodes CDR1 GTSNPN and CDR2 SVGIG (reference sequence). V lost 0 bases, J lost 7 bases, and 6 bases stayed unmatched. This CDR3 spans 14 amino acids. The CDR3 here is CAWSVQQGQNEQFF. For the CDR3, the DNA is TGTGCCTGGAGTGTCCAACAGGGGCAAAATGAGCAGTTCTTC.

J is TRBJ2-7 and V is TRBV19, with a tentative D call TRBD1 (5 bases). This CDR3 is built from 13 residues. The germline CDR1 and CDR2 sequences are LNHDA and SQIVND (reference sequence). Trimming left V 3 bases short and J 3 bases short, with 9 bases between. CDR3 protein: CASSIGHYYEQYF. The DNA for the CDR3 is TGTGCCAGTAGTATTGGACACTACTACGAGCAGTACTTC.

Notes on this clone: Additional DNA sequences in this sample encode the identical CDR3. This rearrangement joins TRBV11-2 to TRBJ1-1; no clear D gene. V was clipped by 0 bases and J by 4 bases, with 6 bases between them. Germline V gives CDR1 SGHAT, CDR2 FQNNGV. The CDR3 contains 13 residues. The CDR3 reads CASSLDRGTEAFF. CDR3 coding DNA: TGTGCCAGCAGCTTAGATCGTGGCACTGAAGCTTTCTTT.

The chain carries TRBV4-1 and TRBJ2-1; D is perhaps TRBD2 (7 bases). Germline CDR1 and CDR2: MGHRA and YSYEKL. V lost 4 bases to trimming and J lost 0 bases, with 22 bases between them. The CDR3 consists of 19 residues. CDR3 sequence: CASSPSGRGLERSYNEQFF. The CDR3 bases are TGCGCCAGCAGCCCCTCGGGGCGGGGGCTGGAACGCTCCTACAATGAGCAGTTCTTC.

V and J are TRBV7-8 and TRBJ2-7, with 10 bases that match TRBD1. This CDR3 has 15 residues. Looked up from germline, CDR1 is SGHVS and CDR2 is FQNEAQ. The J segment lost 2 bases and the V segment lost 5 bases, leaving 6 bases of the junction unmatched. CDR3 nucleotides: TGTGCCAGCAGCCATGGACAGGGGGTGGCCTACGAGCAGTACTTC. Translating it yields CASSHGQGVAYEQYF.

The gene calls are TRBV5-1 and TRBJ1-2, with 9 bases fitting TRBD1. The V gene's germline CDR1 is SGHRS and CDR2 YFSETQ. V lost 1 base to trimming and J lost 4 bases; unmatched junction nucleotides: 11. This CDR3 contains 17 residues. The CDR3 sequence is CASSLSSDRGVSYGYTF. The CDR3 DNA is TGCGCCAGCAGCTTGTCTTCGGACAGGGGTGTTTCCTATGGCTACACCTTC.

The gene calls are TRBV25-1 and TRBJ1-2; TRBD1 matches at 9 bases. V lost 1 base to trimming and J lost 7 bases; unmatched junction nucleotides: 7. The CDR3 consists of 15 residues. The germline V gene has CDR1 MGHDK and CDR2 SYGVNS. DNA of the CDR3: TGTGCCAGCAGTGAATTCGGACAGGGGAAGAGTGGCTACACCTTC. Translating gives CASSEFGQGKSGYTF.

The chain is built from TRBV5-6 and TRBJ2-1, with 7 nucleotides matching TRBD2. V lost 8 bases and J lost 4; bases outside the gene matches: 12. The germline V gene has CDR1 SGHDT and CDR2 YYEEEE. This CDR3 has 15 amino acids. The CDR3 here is CASSSGLADYNEQFF. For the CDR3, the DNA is TGTGCCAGTAGTTCGGGGCTAGCGGATTACAATGAGCAGTTCTTC.